The clone carrying this T cell receptor (beta chain) has more than one count but fewer than ten. For TCRbeta, the library was prepared with unique molecular identifiers. Via MiXCR, TCRdb re-called the PCR reads, giving one row per CDR3 protein. The data hold 450,000 to 600,000 distinct CDR3 sequences, with 30% to 35% observed a single time. This CDR3 has 15 amino acids. Germline V gene lookup returns CDR1 SGHTA and CDR2 FQGNSA. Germline trimming cut 5 bases from V and 10 bases from J; bases unmatched to any gene: 14. This sample stems from a study of T-cell reconstitution after alpha-beta-depleted transplantation in children.

This clonotype was obtained from a human donor who donated a stem cell graft to a child with aplastic anemia. The genes are TRBV7-2 and TRBJ2-1; 7 nucleotides agree with TRBD2. Sequences were derived from PBMCs from the stem cell graft donor, sampled from the stem cell graft. CDR3 DNA: TGTGCCAGCAGCCCGGGGCGCGGGAGATCGAAGGAGCAGTTCTTC. Translation: CASSPGRGRSKEQFF.